This T cell receptor (beta chain) was documented in a study of blood T cell repertoires in COVID-19. As for the study in general: Samples representing acute and convalescent COVID-19 were sourced from the United States, Italy and Spain. Nucleic acid was either cDNA or gDNA, and it came from T cells, B-cell-depleted T cells, or PBMCs.

Original processing methods: Estimation of nucleated cell counts relied on the amplification of reference gene primers. Here immunoSEQ multiplex PCR was the method, and the copy in TCRdb shows in-frame clones only, minus some. V, J and clone size derive from that table, while D and trimming were established from the DNA sequence. The sample has 55,000 to 65,000 clones; approximately 82% are singletons. V was cut by 6 bases and J by 0 bases, with 12 bases left in between. This CDR3 is 15 amino acids long. CDR1 KGHSH and CDR2 LQKENI come from the germline V gene. Specimen: peripheral blood. The chain uses TRBV18 and TRBJ1-5; D is perhaps TRBD1 (5 bases). This TCR derives from a man in his sixties with acute or convalescent COVID-19. CDR3: CASSDSILSNQPQHF. The CDR3 DNA reads TGTGCCAGCTCCGACAGTATCCTTAGCAATCAGCCCCAGCATTTT.